Shown below are 23 T cell receptor beta chains from a single sample sequenced in a study of neurological immune-mediated disorders. A single record per CDR3 protein comes from TCRdb applying MiXCR to the 5' RACE reads. The profile shows under 80,000 distinct CDR3 sequences, around 3.9% of them singletons. Sequences were obtained from PBMCs. Receptor source: a man aged 25 to 40 with multiple sclerosis.

At least ten counts were recorded for this clonotype. V usage is TRBV15 and J usage is TRBJ2-6; D is ambiguous. Germline V gene lookup returns CDR1 LNHNV and CDR2 YYDKDF (reference sequence). The CDR3 length is 15 residues. The V and J ends lost 1 base and 3 bases respectively, with 7 bases between them. The CDR3 bases are TGTGCCACCAGCAGAGGATCGGGTGGGGCCAACGTCCTGACTTTC. Residues: CATSRGSGGANVLTF. Supplemented by reference TRBV15 and TRBJ2-6, the full variable domain reads DAMVIQNPRYQVTQFGKPVTLSCSQTLNHNVMYWYQQKSSQAPKLLFHYYDKDFNNEADTPDNFQSRRPNTSFCFLDIRSPGLGDTAMYLCATSRGSGGANVLTFGAGSRLTVL.

This clonotype was picked up many times. This sequence joins TRBV10-3 and TRBJ2-7; possibly TRBD1 for D (6 bases). The ends were cut back, 3 bases at V and 0 bases at J, with 15 bases in the middle. Germline V CDR1 and CDR2: ENHRY, SYGVKD. The CDR3 loop spans 16 amino acids. CDR3 sequence: CAISDRKTGSSYEQYF. The CDR3 DNA sequence: TGTGCCATCAGTGACCGGAAGACAGGAAGCTCCTACGAGCAGTACTTC.

This clonotype was seen at least ten times. This chain uses TRBV15 with TRBJ2-6; 9 bases fit TRBD2. Germline V gene sequence: CDR1 LNHNV, CDR2 YYDKDF (reference sequence). The CDR3 covers 16 residues. Unmatched junction bases numbered 5, after V lost 6 bases and J lost 2 bases. The CDR3 sequence: CATSGGGEAGANVLTF. CDR3 nucleotides: TGTGCCACCAGTGGCGGGGGGGAAGCTGGGGCCAACGTCCTGACTTTC. Drawing the rest from reference TRBV15 and TRBJ2-6, the complete variable domain is DAMVIQNPRYQVTQFGKPVTLSCSQTLNHNVMYWYQQKSSQAPKLLFHYYDKDFNNEADTPDNFQSRRPNTSFCFLDIRSPGLGDTAMYLCATSGGGEAGANVLTFGAGSRLTVL.

This clonotype has ten or more counts. The rearrangement joins TRBV12-3 or TRBV12-4 to TRBJ2-7, with 12 bases aligning to TRBD2. J lost 3 bases, V lost 5 bases, and 5 bases had no gene match. The CDR3 has 15 residues. CDR3: CASSSSSGGDYEQYF. For the CDR3, the DNA is TGTGCCAGCAGTAGTTCTAGCGGGGGGGACTACGAGCAGTACTTC.

This clonotype appeared many times. The chain employs TRBV7-2 and TRBJ2-1, with 10 bases lining up with TRBD1. V was pared by 1 base and J by 4 bases, with 1 base of the junction left unmatched. This CDR3 has 15 residues. Per the germline V gene, CDR1 is SGHTA and CDR2 is FQGNSA. The CDR3 sequence is CASSLEGQGYNEQFF. Written as DNA, the CDR3 is TGTGCCAGCAGCTTAGAGGGACAGGGGTACAATGAGCAGTTCTTC.

This clonotype has ten or more counts. The CDR3 sequence: CASPPLTGPTRLNTEAFF. CDR3 coding DNA: TGTGCCAGCCCGCCCCTGACAGGACCGACGAGGCTGAACACTGAAGCTTTCTTT. This chain uses TRBV28 with TRBJ1-1, with D maybe TRBD1 (6 bases). Trimming pared 8 bases from V and 0 bases from J, leaving 25 bases between. CDR3 length equals 18 residues. The germline V gene has CDR1 MDHEN and CDR2 SYDVKM.

This clonotype was recorded many times. The chain combines TRBV6-5 with TRBJ2-5; D is possibly TRBD2 (7 bases). Per germline, CDR1 MNHEY and CDR2 SVGAGI. The V gene lost 2 bases and the J gene lost 1 base, with 14 bases spanning the gap. The CDR3 sequence is 16 residues long. This chain's CDR3 is CASSYGWGGGQETQYF. For the CDR3, the DNA is TGTGCCAGCAGTTACGGTTGGGGAGGGGGCCAAGAGACCCAGTACTTC.

There are many counts of this clonotype. The genes are TRBV7-2 and TRBJ2-7, with 13 bases that match TRBD2. The trim removed 3 bases at V and 4 bases at J, leaving 3 bases unmatched. The germline V gene encodes CDR1 SGHTA and CDR2 FQGNSA. This CDR3 has 15 residues. DNA for the CDR3: TGTGCCAGCAGCTTCGGGACTAGCGGGGCTTACGAGCAGTACTTC. It specifies CASSFGTSGAYEQYF.

This clonotype was counted at least ten times. The chain links TRBV20-1 to TRBJ1-1; D is perhaps TRBD1 (5 bases). Per the germline V gene, CDR1 is DFQATT and CDR2 is SNEGSKA (reference sequence). This CDR3 spans 14 amino acids. V shed 6 bases and J shed 3 bases, with 17 bases lying between them. CDR3 DNA: TGCAGTGCCCCAAATCCAAGGGGACACACTGAAGCTTTCTTT. Protein sequence: CSAPNPRGHTEAFF.

The table lists this clonotype with many counts. The chain is built from TRBV12-3 or TRBV12-4 and TRBJ2-1; no clear D gene. The CDR3 spans 11 residues. Trimming left V 3 bases short and J 14 bases short, with 11 bases between. The CDR3: CASSLGSYKFF. CDR3 in DNA: TGTGCCAGCAGTTTGGGGTCCTATAAGTTCTTC.

Many counts were recorded for this clonotype. This chain connects TRBV7-9 to TRBJ1-2, with D perhaps TRBD1 (6 bases). Trimming took off 5 bases at V and 5 bases at J, with 18 bases between the two ends. The CDR3 spans 15 residues. CDR1 and CDR2 from the germline V gene are SEHNR and FQNEAQ (reference sequence). The DNA for the CDR3 is TGTGCCAGCAGCCCACAGGGATTAGGGGTATATGGCTACACCTTC. Amino acids: CASSPQGLGVYGYTF.

This clonotype appeared many times. The CDR3 bases are TGTGCCAGCAGCTTGGTAGTTCCCGCCGGCGGGGAGCTGTTTTTT. It codes for CASSLVVPAGGELFF. The rearrangement joins TRBV5-5 to TRBJ2-2; D uncertain. V was trimmed by 0 bases and J by 7 bases, leaving 13 bases between them. Germline values: CDR1 SGHKS, CDR2 YYEKEE (reference sequence). The CDR3 sequence is 15 residues long. The full variable domain, completed using reference TRBV5-5 and TRBJ2-2, is DAGVTQSPTHLIKTRGQQVTLRCSPISGHKSVSWYQQVLGQGPQFIFQYYEKEERGRGNFPDRFSARQFPNYSSELNVNALLLGDSALYLCASSLVVPAGGELFFGEGSRLTVL.

This clonotype has a count of ten or more. Here the CDR3 DNA reads TGTGCCACCAGCAAGGGAGGGACCCCCGGGGAGCTGTTTTTT. Residues: CATSKGGTPGELFF. V gene TRBV15 combines with J gene TRBJ2-2; the match to TRBD2 covers 7 bases. The germline V gene has CDR1 LNHNV and CDR2 YYDKDF (reference sequence). With 4 bases clipped from V and 6 bases from J, the junction kept 5 bases outside the gene matches. The CDR3 consists of 14 residues.

At least ten counts were recorded for this clonotype. The chain employs TRBV20-1 and TRBJ1-2; 9 nucleotides align to TRBD1. V gave up 6 bases and J gave up 6 bases; unmatched junction bases: 8. The germline V gene encodes CDR1 DFQATT and CDR2 SNEGSKA (reference sequence). The CDR3 runs to 13 residues. CDR3 coding DNA: TGCAGTGCCAGGACAGGGGTTAGGGATGGCTACACCTTC. It is translated as CSARTGVRDGYTF.

In this sample, this clonotype turned up many times. This chain links TRBV12-3 or TRBV12-4 with TRBJ2-7; 14 bases agree with TRBD2. This CDR3 has 15 amino acids. The J segment lost 2 bases and the V segment lost 6 bases, leaving 3 bases of the junction unmatched. The CDR3 coding sequence is TGTGCCAGCAGCTGGGGACTAGCGGGGGCCTACGAGCAGTACTTC. It translates to CASSWGLAGAYEQYF.

A remark on this clonotype: A much more abundant neighbour one base away suggests this may be a read error. The chain employs TRBV25-1 and TRBJ1-5; D call uncertain. Trimming cost V 3 bases and J 8 bases, with 11 bases left between them. The germline gives CDR1 MGHDK, CDR2 SYGVNS. The CDR3 loop spans 13 amino acids. CDR3 residues: CASSEVEREPQHF. The CDR3 DNA follows: TGTGCCAGCAGTGAGGTGGAGCGGGAGCCCCAGCATTTT. Filled out from reference TRBV25-1 and TRBJ1-5, the complete variable domain reads EADIYQTPRYLVIGTGKKITLECSQTMGHDKMYWYQQDPGMELHLIHYSYGVNSTEKGDLSSESTVSRIRTEHFPLTLESARPSHTSQYLCASSEVEREPQHFGDGTRLSIL.

This clonotype came up many times. The CDR3 here is CASSYPGTGVVSYTF. DNA of the CDR3: TGTGCCAGCAGTTACCCCGGGACAGGGGTTGTTAGCTACACCTTC. The genes are TRBV6-5 and TRBJ1-2; TRBD1 aligns across 10 bases. The CDR3 is 15 residues long. Germline V gene sequence: CDR1 MNHEY, CDR2 SVGAGI. V dropped 2 bases and J dropped 9; count of bases not matched to a gene: 9.

This clonotype was recorded many times. This chain connects TRBV12-3 or TRBV12-4 to TRBJ2-2; no clear D. V lost 4 bases and J lost 6, with 9 bases in between. The CDR3 spans 13 residues. In DNA form, the CDR3 reads TGTGCCAGCAGTTCAACCTTCTCCGGGGAGCTGTTTTTT. It specifies CASSSTFSGELFF.

This clonotype was seen at least ten times. This sequence joins TRBV5-1 and TRBJ1-1; the D is unclear. Germline assignment: CDR1 SGHRS and CDR2 YFSETQ. CDR3 size: 13 residues. Trimming pared 0 bases from V and 6 bases from J, leaving 9 bases between. Here the CDR3 DNA reads TGCGCCAGCAGCTTGGTAGAGTCCGCTGAAGCTTTCTTT. Its translation is CASSLVESAEAFF.

This clonotype was picked up many times. The V gene is TRBV7-2, the J gene TRBJ2-5; D assignment may be TRBD1 or TRBD2 (6 bases each). Germline V CDR1 and CDR2: SGHTA, FQGNSA. The CDR3 sequence is 16 residues long. V was trimmed by 3 bases and J by 4 bases, leaving 18 bases between them. The CDR3 coding sequence is TGTGCCAGCAGCTTTTGGGGGGCAGGGTTGGGAGAGACCCAGTACTTC. This encodes CASSFWGAGLGETQYF.

This clonotype was seen repeatedly, ten times or more. The chain uses TRBV29-1 and TRBJ1-1; no firm D call. The ends were cut back, 4 bases at V and 9 bases at J, with 9 bases in the middle. The CDR3 is 10 residues long. Per germline, CDR1 SQVTM and CDR2 ANQGSEA. The DNA of the CDR3 is TGCAGCGTTGCCCCCTTACAAGCTTTCTTT. Protein: CSVAPLQAFF.

This clonotype was recorded many times. The rearrangement links TRBV5-1 to TRBJ1-6; TRBD1 matches at 8 bases. The germline V gene encodes CDR1 SGHRS and CDR2 YFSETQ. This CDR3 is 16 amino acids long. V gave up 2 bases and J gave up 5 bases; unmatched junction bases: 6. The CDR3 loop reads CASSFLPGQDNSPLHF. DNA for the CDR3: TGCGCCAGCAGCTTCCTTCCGGGACAGGATAATTCACCCCTCCACTTT.

This clonotype was seen ten or more times. The rearrangement joins TRBV5-1 to TRBJ2-5; D may correspond to TRBD1 or TRBD2 (6 bases each). In germline, CDR1 is SGHRS, CDR2 YFSETQ. The V and J ends lost 4 bases and 6 bases respectively, with 22 bases between them. The length of the CDR3 is 16 residues. This CDR3 reads CASSPAEGGNVQTQYF. Here the CDR3 DNA reads TGCGCCAGCAGCCCCGCGGAAGGGGGGAACGTCCAGACCCAGTACTTC.